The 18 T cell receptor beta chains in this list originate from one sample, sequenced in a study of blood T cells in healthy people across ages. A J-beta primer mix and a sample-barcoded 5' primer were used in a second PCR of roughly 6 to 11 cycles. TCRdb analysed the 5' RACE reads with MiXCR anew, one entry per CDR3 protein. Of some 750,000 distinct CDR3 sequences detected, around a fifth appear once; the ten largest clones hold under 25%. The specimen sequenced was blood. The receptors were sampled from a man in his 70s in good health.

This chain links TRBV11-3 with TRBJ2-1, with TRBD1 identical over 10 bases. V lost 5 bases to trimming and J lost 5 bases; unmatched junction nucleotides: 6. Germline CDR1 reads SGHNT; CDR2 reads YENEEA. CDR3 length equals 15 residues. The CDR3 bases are TGTGCCAGCAGCCCCGACAGGGGGCCTAACAATGAGCAGTTCTTC. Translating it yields CASSPDRGPNNEQFF.

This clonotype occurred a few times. The CDR3 here is CASSSIRGGQTEQFF. The CDR3 region has the DNA TGTGCCAGCAGCTCCATAAGGGGTGGACAGACGGAGCAGTTCTTC. The chain couples TRBV21-1 to TRBJ2-1; the table's D gene call, TRBD1, was not cross checked with the DNA. TRBV21-1 is shown as a pseudogene. The CDR3 contains 15 residues.

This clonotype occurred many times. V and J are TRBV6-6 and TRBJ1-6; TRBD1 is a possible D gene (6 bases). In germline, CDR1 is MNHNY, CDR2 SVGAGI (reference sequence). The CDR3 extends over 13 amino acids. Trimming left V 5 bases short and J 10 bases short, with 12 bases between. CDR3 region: CASSGQIGSPLHF. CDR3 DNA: TGTGCCAGCAGTGGACAGATCGGCTCACCCCTCCACTTT.

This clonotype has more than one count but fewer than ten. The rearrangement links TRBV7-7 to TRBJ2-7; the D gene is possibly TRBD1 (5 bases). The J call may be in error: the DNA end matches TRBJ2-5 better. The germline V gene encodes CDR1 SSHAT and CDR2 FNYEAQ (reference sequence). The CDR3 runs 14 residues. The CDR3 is CASSHSGWGETQYF. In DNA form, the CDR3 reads TGTGCCAGCAGCCACTCAGGGTGGGGAGAGACCCAGTACTTC.

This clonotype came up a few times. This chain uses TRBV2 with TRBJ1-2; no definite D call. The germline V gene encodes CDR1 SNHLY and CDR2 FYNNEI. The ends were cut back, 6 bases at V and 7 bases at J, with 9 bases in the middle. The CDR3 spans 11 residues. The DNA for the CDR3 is TGTGCCAGCAGGACGGACTTTGGCTACACCTTC. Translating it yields CASRTDFGYTF. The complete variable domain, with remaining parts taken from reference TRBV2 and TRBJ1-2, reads EPEVTQTPSHQVTQMGQEVILRCVPISNHLYFYWYRQILGQKVEFLVSFYNNEISEKSEIFDDQFSVERPDGSNFTLKIRSTKLEDSAMYFCASRTDFGYTFGSGTRLTVV.

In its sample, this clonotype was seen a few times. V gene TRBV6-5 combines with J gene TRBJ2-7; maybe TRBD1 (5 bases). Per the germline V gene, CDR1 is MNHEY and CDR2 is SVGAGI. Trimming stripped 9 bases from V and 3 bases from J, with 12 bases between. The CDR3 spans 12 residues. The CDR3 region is CASVGQGYEQYF. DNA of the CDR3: TGTGCCAGTGTAGGACAAGGCTACGAGCAGTACTTC.

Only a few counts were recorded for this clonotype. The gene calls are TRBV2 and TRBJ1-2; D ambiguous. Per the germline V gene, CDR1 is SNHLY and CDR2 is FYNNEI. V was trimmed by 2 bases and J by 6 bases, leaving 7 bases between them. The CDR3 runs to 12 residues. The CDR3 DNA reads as TGTGCCAGCAGTGAACTGTCTGATGGCTACACCTTC. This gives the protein CASSELSDGYTF. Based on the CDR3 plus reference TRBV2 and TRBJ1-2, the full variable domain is EPEVTQTPSHQVTQMGQEVILRCVPISNHLYFYWYRQILGQKVEFLVSFYNNEISEKSEIFDDQFSVERPDGSNFTLKIRSTKLEDSAMYFCASSELSDGYTFGSGTRLTVV.

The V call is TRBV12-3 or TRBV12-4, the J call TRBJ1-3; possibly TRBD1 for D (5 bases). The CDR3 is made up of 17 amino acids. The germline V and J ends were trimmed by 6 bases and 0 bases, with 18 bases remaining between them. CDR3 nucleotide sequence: TGTGCCAGCAGCCTCGGCTGGAGACAGAGCTCTGGAAACACCATATATTTT. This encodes CASSLGWRQSSGNTIYF.

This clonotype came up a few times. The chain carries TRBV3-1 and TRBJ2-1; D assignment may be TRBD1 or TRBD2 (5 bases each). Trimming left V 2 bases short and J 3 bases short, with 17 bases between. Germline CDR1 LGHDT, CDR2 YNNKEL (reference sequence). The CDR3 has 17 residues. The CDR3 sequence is CASSQSFEVGDYNEQFF. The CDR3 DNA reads TGTGCCAGCAGCCAATCTTTTGAGGTGGGGGACTACAATGAGCAGTTCTTC.

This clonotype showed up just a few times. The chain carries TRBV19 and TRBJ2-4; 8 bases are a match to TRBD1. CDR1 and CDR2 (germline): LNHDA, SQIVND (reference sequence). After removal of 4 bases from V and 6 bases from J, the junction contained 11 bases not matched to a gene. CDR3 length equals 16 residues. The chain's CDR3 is CASSKDRGRGLNIQYF. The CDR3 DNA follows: TGTGCCAGTAGTAAAGACAGGGGAAGGGGACTAAACATTCAGTACTTC.

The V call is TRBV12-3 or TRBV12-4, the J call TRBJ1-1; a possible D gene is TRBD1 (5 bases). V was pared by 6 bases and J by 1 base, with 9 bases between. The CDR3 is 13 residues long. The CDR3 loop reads CASRVGGNTEAFF. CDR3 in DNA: TGTGCCAGCAGGGTCGGGGGGAACACTGAAGCTTTCTTT.

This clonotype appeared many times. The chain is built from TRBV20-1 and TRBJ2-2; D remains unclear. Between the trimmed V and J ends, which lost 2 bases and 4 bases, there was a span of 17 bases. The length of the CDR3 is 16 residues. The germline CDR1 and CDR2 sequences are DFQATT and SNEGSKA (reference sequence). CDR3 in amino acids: CSARRVGAATTGELFF. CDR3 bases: TGCAGTGCTAGACGAGTCGGAGCAGCAACCACCGGGGAGCTGTTTTTT.

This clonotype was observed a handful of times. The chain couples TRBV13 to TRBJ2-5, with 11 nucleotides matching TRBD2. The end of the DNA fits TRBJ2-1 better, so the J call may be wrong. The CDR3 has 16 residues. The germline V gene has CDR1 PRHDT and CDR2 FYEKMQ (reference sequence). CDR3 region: CASSLIVSGGAGEQFF. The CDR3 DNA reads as TGTGCCAGCAGCTTAATTGTTAGCGGGGGGGCCGGAGAGCAGTTCTTC.

The CDR3 spells CASSLAGMSTDAKNIQYF. In DNA, the CDR3 is TGCGCCAGCAGCTTGGCAGGGATGAGCACAGACGCCAAAAACATTCAGTACTTC. The V gene is TRBV5-1, the J gene TRBJ2-4; D is perhaps TRBD1 (5 bases). The CDR3 loop spans 18 amino acids. The V end lost 0 bases, the J end lost 1 base, and 17 bases lay between the germline ends. Germline V gives CDR1 SGHRS, CDR2 YFSETQ.

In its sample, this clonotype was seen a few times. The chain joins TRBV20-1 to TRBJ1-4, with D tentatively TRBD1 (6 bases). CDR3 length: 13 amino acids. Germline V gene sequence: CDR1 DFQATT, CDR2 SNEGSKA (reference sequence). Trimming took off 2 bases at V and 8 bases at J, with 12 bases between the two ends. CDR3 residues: CSARSTQGEKLFF. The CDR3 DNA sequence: TGCAGTGCTAGAAGCACCCAGGGGGAAAAACTGTTTTTT.

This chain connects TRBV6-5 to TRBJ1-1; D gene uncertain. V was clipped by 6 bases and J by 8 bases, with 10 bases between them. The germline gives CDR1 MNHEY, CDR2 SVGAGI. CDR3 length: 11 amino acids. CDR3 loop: CASRTSREAFF. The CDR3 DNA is TGTGCCAGCAGGACCAGTAGAGAAGCTTTCTTT.

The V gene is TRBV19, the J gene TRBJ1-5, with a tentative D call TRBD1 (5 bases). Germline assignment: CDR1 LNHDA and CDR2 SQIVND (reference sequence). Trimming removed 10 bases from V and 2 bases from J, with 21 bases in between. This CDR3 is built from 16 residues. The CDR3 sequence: CATSGRGRRGNQPQHF. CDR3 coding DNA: TGTGCCACATCGGGACGGGGAAGGAGGGGCAATCAGCCCCAGCATTTT.

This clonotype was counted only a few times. CDR3 DNA sequence: TGCAGGGCCGATTCCGGGACAGGTTTAGATACGCAGTATTTT. Its translation is CRADSGTGLDTQYF. The chain uses TRBV20-1 and TRBJ2-3; 8 positions agree with TRBD1. There are 14 residues in the CDR3. In germline, CDR1 is DFQATT, CDR2 SNEGSKA (reference sequence).